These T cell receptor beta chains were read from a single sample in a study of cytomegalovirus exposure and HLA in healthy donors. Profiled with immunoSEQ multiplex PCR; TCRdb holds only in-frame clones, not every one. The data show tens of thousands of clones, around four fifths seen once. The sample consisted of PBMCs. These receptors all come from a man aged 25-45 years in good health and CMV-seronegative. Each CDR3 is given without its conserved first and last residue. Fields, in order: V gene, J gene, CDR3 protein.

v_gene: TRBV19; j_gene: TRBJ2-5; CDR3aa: ASSPGARGPGRGRQETQY
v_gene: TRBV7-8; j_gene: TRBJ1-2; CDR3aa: ASSLDHGRGYGYT
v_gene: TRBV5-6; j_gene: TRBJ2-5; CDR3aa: ASSLEGTGVRETQY
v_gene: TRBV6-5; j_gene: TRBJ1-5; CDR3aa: ASSWTGVNQPQH
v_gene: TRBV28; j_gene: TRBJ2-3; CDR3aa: ASRLAGAPDTQY
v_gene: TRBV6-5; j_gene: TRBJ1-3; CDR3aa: ASSYSGQVGDTIY
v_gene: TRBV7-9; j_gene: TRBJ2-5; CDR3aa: SSGLNRGGGTETQY
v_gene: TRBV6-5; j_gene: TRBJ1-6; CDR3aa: ASSYTTGVVGSPLH
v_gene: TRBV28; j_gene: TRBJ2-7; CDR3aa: ASSSPAWDSSYEQY
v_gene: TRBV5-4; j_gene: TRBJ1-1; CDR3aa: ASSRDRGNTEAF
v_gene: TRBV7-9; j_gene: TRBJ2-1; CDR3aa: ASSFAAGGYEQF
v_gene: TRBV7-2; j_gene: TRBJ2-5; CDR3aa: ASSPDRGGETQY
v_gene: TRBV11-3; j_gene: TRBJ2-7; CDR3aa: ASSRRDRGNYEQY
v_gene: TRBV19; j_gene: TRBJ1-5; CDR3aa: ASRAPGLGSNQPQH